This is a list of T cell receptor beta chains from one sample in a study of shared clonotypes between healthy human individuals. This table comes from immunoSEQ multiplex PCR, and its TCRdb copy is limited to in-frame clones, with some not included. The sample yields 300,000 or so clones, around 72% seen once. Specimen: memory CD4+ T cells sorted from blood. The receptors come from a man aged 30 to 45 in good health. Each CDR3 is given with its conserved first and last residue. The D gene is left open where the match is weak. Some rows have no size entry. The others give once, few or many, or a class for an expanded clone.

D gene: .
CDR3 length: 13
V gene: TRBV25-1
clone size: once
J gene: TRBJ2-4
CDR3 DNA: TGTGCCAGCAGTGGGAGGGTGCAAAACATTCAGTACTTC
CDR3 protein: CASSGRVQNIQYF

D gene: .
CDR3 length: 11
V gene: TRBV6-6
clone size: .
J gene: TRBJ2-1
CDR3 DNA: TGTGCCAGCTCTATCCACAATGAGCAGTTCTTC
CDR3 protein: CASSIHNEQFF

D gene: .
CDR3 length: 13
V gene: TRBV29-1
clone size: few
J gene: TRBJ2-4
CDR3 DNA: TGCAGCGTTGATACAGGGAATACGAACATTCAGTACTTC
CDR3 protein: CSVDTGNTNIQYF

D gene: .
CDR3 length: 14
V gene: TRBV12-5
clone size: few
J gene: TRBJ1-2
CDR3 DNA: TGTGCTAGTGGTTTGGTTGAGGACCGGAATGGCTACACCTTC
CDR3 protein: CASGLVEDRNGYTF

D gene: .
CDR3 length: 15
V gene: TRBV7-2
clone size: .
J gene: TRBJ2-7
CDR3 DNA: TGTGCCAGCAGCTTCGGAGGGTCCTCCTCCTACGAGCAGTACTTC
CDR3 protein: CASSFGGSSSYEQYF

D gene: TRBD2
CDR3 length: 17
V gene: TRBV7-2
clone size: few
J gene: TRBJ2-2
CDR3 DNA: TGTGCCAGCAGCCCCGGGATCGGACTAGCGGGAGTCGGGGAGCTGTTTTTT
CDR3 protein: CASSPGIGLAGVGELFF

D gene: .
CDR3 length: 14
V gene: TRBV18
clone size: .
J gene: TRBJ2-7
CDR3 DNA: TGTGCCAGCTCACCAATTCCAGCAGGGGGGATGCAGTACTTC
CDR3 protein: CASSPIPAGGMQYF

D gene: .
CDR3 length: 13
V gene: TRBV6-4
clone size: .
J gene: TRBJ2-1
CDR3 DNA: TGTGCCAGCAGTGACTCGACGCTAAGGGAGCAGTTCTTC
CDR3 protein: CASSDSTLREQFF

D gene: TRBD2
CDR3 length: 14
V gene: TRBV27
clone size: .
J gene: TRBJ2-7
CDR3 DNA: TGTGCCAGCAGTTCACTAGCGGGAGAGAATAAGCAGTACTTC
CDR3 protein: CASSSLAGENKQYF

D gene: .
CDR3 length: 15
V gene: TRBV4-1
clone size: .
J gene: TRBJ2-1
CDR3 DNA: TGCGCCAGCAGCCAGAGGACCGAGAATTACAATGAGCAGTTCTTC
CDR3 protein: CASSQRTENYNEQFF

D gene: .
CDR3 length: 16
V gene: TRBV28
clone size: .
J gene: TRBJ1-2
CDR3 DNA: TGTGCCAGCAGTTCCCTATCTCGGGGGCTGAACTATGGCTACACCTTC
CDR3 protein: CASSSLSRGLNYGYTF

D gene: TRBD2
CDR3 length: 17
V gene: TRBV5-4
clone size: few
J gene: TRBJ2-7
CDR3 DNA: TGTGCCAGCAGCCGAAACCTAGCGGGAGGGCTCCTGGACGAGCAGTACTTC
CDR3 protein: CASSRNLAGGLLDEQYF

D gene: .
CDR3 length: 17
V gene: TRBV18
clone size: .
J gene: TRBJ1-3
CDR3 DNA: TGTGCCAGCTCACCAGCAGGGAGGGTCGGCTCTGGAAACACCATATATTTT
CDR3 protein: CASSPAGRVGSGNTIYF

D gene: .
CDR3 length: 14
V gene: TRBV27
clone size: .
J gene: TRBJ2-7
CDR3 DNA: TGTGCCAGCAGTTTTCGAACTGCTCCCTACGAGCAGTACTTC
CDR3 protein: CASSFRTAPYEQYF

D gene: .
CDR3 length: 14
V gene: TRBV15
clone size: .
J gene: TRBJ2-2
CDR3 DNA: TGTGCCACCAGAGGTCCCGCGAACACCGGGGAGCTGTTTTTT
CDR3 protein: CATRGPANTGELFF

D gene: TRBD2
CDR3 length: 17
V gene: TRBV29-1
clone size: medium-sized
J gene: TRBJ2-7
CDR3 DNA: TGCAGCGTTCGCGGCGGACTAGCGGGAGGGAATCTCTACGAGCAGTACTTC
CDR3 protein: CSVRGGLAGGNLYEQYF

D gene: .
CDR3 length: 13
V gene: TRBV5-1
clone size: .
J gene: TRBJ1-1
CDR3 DNA: TGCGCCAGCATAGGTATGAGGGACACTGAAGCTTTCTTT
CDR3 protein: CASIGMRDTEAFF

D gene: .
CDR3 length: 13
V gene: TRBV15
clone size: .
J gene: TRBJ2-1
CDR3 DNA: TGTGCCACCAGCAGAGATCCGGACAATGAGCAGTTCTTC
CDR3 protein: CATSRDPDNEQFF

D gene: .
CDR3 length: 15
V gene: TRBV11-2
clone size: once
J gene: TRBJ1-2
CDR3 DNA: TGTGCCAGCAGCGCGCTTCATTCAGCGGAATATGGCTACACCTTC
CDR3 protein: CASSALHSAEYGYTF

D gene: .
CDR3 length: 15
V gene: TRBV28
clone size: .
J gene: TRBJ1-5
CDR3 DNA: TGTGCCAGCAGTTTCCATAAGACTGGAGGCCAGCCCCAGCATTTT
CDR3 protein: CASSFHKTGGQPQHF

D gene: .
CDR3 length: 13
V gene: TRBV5-4
clone size: .
J gene: TRBJ2-7
CDR3 DNA: TGTGCCAGCAGCTTAACAAGCTCCTACGAGCAGTACTTC
CDR3 protein: CASSLTSSYEQYF

D gene: .
CDR3 length: 14
V gene: TRBV7-8
clone size: many
J gene: TRBJ2-7
CDR3 DNA: TGTGCCAGCAGCTTGGGAGGAGCAGGGGCCGAGCAGTACTTC
CDR3 protein: CASSLGGAGAEQYF

D gene: TRBD1
CDR3 length: 16
V gene: TRBV5-1
clone size: .
J gene: TRBJ2-7
CDR3 DNA: TGCGCCAGCAGCTTTGGCTCGGGACAGGGCCTCTACGAGCAGTACTTC
CDR3 protein: CASSFGSGQGLYEQYF

D gene: .
CDR3 length: 15
V gene: TRBV28
clone size: .
J gene: TRBJ2-2
CDR3 DNA: TGTGCCAGCAGTTCGTCTAATTTGGGGGCCGGGGAGCTGTTTTTT
CDR3 protein: CASSSSNLGAGELFF

D gene: TRBD1
CDR3 length: 16
V gene: TRBV9
clone size: .
J gene: TRBJ1-1
CDR3 DNA: TGTGCCAGCAGCGTATGGACAGGGGACGATGGGACTGAAGCTTTCTTT
CDR3 protein: CASSVWTGDDGTEAFF

D gene: .
CDR3 length: 15
V gene: TRBV28
clone size: .
J gene: TRBJ2-7
CDR3 DNA: TGTGCCAGCAGTTTACTGGGCGGCGGGCTGTACGAGCAGTACTTC
CDR3 protein: CASSLLGGGLYEQYF

D gene: .
CDR3 length: 11
V gene: TRBV6-1
clone size: .
J gene: TRBJ2-5
CDR3 DNA: TGTGCCAGCAGTGAACCGGAGACCCAGTACTTC
CDR3 protein: CASSEPETQYF

D gene: TRBD2
CDR3 length: 15
V gene: TRBV27
clone size: .
J gene: TRBJ2-2
CDR3 DNA: TGTGCCAGCAGAGCATACGGGAGGGACACCGGGGAGCTGTTTTTT
CDR3 protein: CASRAYGRDTGELFF

D gene: TRBD1
CDR3 length: 16
V gene: TRBV5-4
clone size: .
J gene: TRBJ1-4
CDR3 DNA: TGTGCCAGCAGCTTGGTTGGACAGGGCATGAGTGAAAAACTGTTTTTT
CDR3 protein: CASSLVGQGMSEKLFF

D gene: TRBD2
CDR3 length: 14
V gene: TRBV9
clone size: .
J gene: TRBJ2-1
CDR3 DNA: TGTGCCAGCAGCGCCGGACTAGCGCTTGGGGAGCAGTTCTTC
CDR3 protein: CASSAGLALGEQFF

D gene: .
CDR3 length: 14
V gene: TRBV10-3
clone size: .
J gene: TRBJ2-5
CDR3 DNA: TGTGCCATCAGTGGGGGAGGGGGCCTTGAGACCCAGTACTTC
CDR3 protein: CAISGGGGLETQYF

D gene: TRBD2
CDR3 length: 16
V gene: TRBV4-1
clone size: few
J gene: TRBJ2-1
CDR3 DNA: TGCGCCAGCAGCCAAGGACTAGCGGCGACCTACAATGAGCAGTTCTTC
CDR3 protein: CASSQGLAATYNEQFF

D gene: TRBD1
CDR3 length: 15
V gene: TRBV7-9
clone size: .
J gene: TRBJ2-2
CDR3 DNA: TGTGCCAGCAGCTTCCGGACAGGGAACACCGGGGAGCTGTTTTTT
CDR3 protein: CASSFRTGNTGELFF

D gene: .
CDR3 length: 15
V gene: TRBV7-2
clone size: .
J gene: TRBJ1-3
CDR3 DNA: TGTGCCAGCAGCTTAGTTACAGGCTCTGGAAACACCATATATTTT
CDR3 protein: CASSLVTGSGNTIYF

D gene: TRBD1
CDR3 length: 15
V gene: TRBV6-1
clone size: once
J gene: TRBJ2-7
CDR3 DNA: TGTGCCAGCAGTACCGACAGGGTGGGGTCCTACGAGCAGTACTTC
CDR3 protein: CASSTDRVGSYEQYF

D gene: TRBD2
CDR3 length: 15
V gene: TRBV28
clone size: .
J gene: TRBJ2-5
CDR3 DNA: TGTGCCAGCAGTTCCGGGACTAGCGATTTAGAGACCCAGTACTTC
CDR3 protein: CASSSGTSDLETQYF

D gene: TRBD2
CDR3 length: 17
V gene: TRBV5-4
clone size: once
J gene: TRBJ2-3
CDR3 DNA: TGTGCCAGCAGCTTGGGGGGGGCTAGCGGGAGAGTAGATACGCAGTATTTT
CDR3 protein: CASSLGGASGRVDTQYF

D gene: TRBD1
CDR3 length: 20
V gene: TRBV14
clone size: .
J gene: TRBJ1-2
CDR3 DNA: TGTGCCAGCAGCCAAGAGTTAGGGAGACAGGGTATGAAAGTTTGCTATGGCTACACCTTC
CDR3 protein: CASSQELGRQGMKVCYGYTF

D gene: .
CDR3 length: 14
V gene: TRBV5-6
clone size: .
J gene: TRBJ1-1
CDR3 DNA: TGTGCCAGCAGCTTGGCGTCTGGAAGGACTGAAGCTTTCTTT
CDR3 protein: CASSLASGRTEAFF

D gene: .
CDR3 length: 13
V gene: TRBV2
clone size: .
J gene: TRBJ1-4
CDR3 DNA: TGTGCCAGCAGGGCCGACCGCGGGGAAAAACTGTTTTTT
CDR3 protein: CASRADRGEKLFF

D gene: .
CDR3 length: 17
V gene: TRBV4-2
clone size: .
J gene: TRBJ2-2
CDR3 DNA: TGTGCCAGCACCACAAGGGGAGGCGGGTCGAACACCGGGGAGCTGTTTTTT
CDR3 protein: CASTTRGGGSNTGELFF

D gene: .
CDR3 length: 15
V gene: TRBV5-1
clone size: .
J gene: TRBJ2-1
CDR3 DNA: TGCGCCAGCAGCCGCACCTCGACAGGACACAATGAGCAGTTCTTC
CDR3 protein: CASSRTSTGHNEQFF

D gene: TRBD1
CDR3 length: 14
V gene: TRBV11-2
clone size: .
J gene: TRBJ1-2
CDR3 DNA: TGTGCCAGCAGCGGAGACGGGCACAGGGGCGGCTACACCTTC
CDR3 protein: CASSGDGHRGGYTF

D gene: .
CDR3 length: 16
V gene: TRBV7-8
clone size: few
J gene: TRBJ2-1
CDR3 DNA: TGTGCCAGCAGCTTAGCGCGGGCTGGGGGCGCGGGGTCGCAGTTCTTC
CDR3 protein: CASSLARAGGAGSQFF

D gene: .
CDR3 length: 14
V gene: TRBV11-2
clone size: .
J gene: TRBJ2-1
CDR3 DNA: TGTGCCAGCAGCGCGGACCAGTTCTACAATGAGCAGTTCTTC
CDR3 protein: CASSADQFYNEQFF

D gene: .
CDR3 length: 14
V gene: TRBV11-2
clone size: .
J gene: TRBJ1-2
CDR3 DNA: TGTGCCAGCAGCTTAGGTTCCAGCCCCTATGGCTACACCTTC
CDR3 protein: CASSLGSSPYGYTF

D gene: .
CDR3 length: 14
V gene: TRBV7-9
clone size: .
J gene: TRBJ1-1
CDR3 DNA: TGTGCCAGCAGCGCCACAACGATGAACACTGAAGCTTTCTTT
CDR3 protein: CASSATTMNTEAFF